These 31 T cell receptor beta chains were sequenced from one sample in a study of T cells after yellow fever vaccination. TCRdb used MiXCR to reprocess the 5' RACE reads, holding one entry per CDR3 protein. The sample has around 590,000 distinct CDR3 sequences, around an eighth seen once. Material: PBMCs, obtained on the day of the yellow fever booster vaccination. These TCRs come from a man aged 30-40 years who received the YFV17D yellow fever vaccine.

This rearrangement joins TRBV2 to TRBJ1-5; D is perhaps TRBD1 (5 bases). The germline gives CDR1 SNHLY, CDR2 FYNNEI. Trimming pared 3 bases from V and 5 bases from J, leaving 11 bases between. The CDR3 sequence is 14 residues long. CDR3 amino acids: CASSDRARDQPQHF. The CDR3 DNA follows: TGTGCCAGCAGTGACAGGGCCCGGGATCAGCCCCAGCATTTT.

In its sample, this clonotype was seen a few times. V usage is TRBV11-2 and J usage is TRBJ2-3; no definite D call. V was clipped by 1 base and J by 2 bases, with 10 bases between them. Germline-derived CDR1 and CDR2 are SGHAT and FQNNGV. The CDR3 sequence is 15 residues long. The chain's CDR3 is CASSLGLPSTDTQYF. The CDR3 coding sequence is TGTGCCAGCAGCTTAGGGCTACCCTCCACAGATACGCAGTATTTT.

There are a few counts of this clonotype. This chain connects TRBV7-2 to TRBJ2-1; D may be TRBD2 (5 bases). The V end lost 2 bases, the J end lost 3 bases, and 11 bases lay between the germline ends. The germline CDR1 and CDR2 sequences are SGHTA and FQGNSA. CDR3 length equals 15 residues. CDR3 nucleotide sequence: TGTGCCAGCAGCTTATCCTCCGGGGACTACAATGAGCAGTTCTTC. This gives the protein CASSLSSGDYNEQFF.

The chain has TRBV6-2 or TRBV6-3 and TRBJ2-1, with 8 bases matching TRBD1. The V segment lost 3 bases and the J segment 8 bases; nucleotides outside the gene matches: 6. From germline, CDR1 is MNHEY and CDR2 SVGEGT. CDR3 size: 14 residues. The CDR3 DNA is TGTGCCAGCAGTTATATACAACAGGGGGATGAGCAGTTCTTC. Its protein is CASSYIQQGDEQFF.

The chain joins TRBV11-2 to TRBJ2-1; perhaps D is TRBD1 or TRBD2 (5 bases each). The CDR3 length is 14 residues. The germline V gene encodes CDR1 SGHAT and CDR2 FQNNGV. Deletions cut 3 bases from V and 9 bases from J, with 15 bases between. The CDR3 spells CASSFLGDEGEQFF. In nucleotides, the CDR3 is TGTGCCAGCAGCTTTTTAGGGGATGAGGGTGAGCAGTTCTTC.

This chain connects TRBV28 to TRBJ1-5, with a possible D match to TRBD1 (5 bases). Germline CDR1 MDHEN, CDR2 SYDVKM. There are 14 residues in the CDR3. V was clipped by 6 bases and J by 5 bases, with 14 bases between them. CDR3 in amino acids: CASSPPDTYQPQHF. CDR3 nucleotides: TGTGCCAGCAGCCCCCCGGACACTTATCAGCCCCAGCATTTT.

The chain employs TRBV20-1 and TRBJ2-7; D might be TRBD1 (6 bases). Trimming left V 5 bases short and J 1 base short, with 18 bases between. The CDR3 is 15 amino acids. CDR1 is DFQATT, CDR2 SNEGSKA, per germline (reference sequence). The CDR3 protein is CSARGSRGQSYEQYF. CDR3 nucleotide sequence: TGCAGTGCTCGCGGGTCCAGGGGTCAGTCCTACGAGCAGTACTTC.

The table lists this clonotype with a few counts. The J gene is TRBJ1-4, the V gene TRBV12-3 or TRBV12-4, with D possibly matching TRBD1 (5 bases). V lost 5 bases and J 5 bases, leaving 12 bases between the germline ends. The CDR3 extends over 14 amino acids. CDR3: CASSTGRINEKLFF. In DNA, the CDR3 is TGTGCCAGCAGTACAGGACGGATAAATGAAAAACTGTTTTTT.

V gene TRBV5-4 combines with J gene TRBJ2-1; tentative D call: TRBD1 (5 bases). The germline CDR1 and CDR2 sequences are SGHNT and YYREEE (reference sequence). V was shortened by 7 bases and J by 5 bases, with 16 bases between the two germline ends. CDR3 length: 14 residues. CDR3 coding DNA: TGTGCCAGCGAGCGCCTAGGGGTCCACAATGAGCAGTTCTTC. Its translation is CASERLGVHNEQFF.

The chain's CDR3 is CASSTSPLAGAYNEQFF. For the CDR3, the DNA is TGTGCCAGCAGTACAAGCCCCTTGGCGGGAGCCTACAATGAGCAGTTCTTC. The rearrangement links TRBV6-2 or TRBV6-3 to TRBJ2-1; 7 positions agree with TRBD2. V was clipped by 5 bases and J by 2 bases; unmatched bases: 12. The CDR3 consists of 17 residues. In germline, CDR1 is MNHEY, CDR2 SVGEGT.

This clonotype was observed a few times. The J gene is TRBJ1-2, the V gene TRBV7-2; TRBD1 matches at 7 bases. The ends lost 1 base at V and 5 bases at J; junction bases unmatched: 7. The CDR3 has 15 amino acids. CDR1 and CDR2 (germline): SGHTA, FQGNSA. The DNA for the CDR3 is TGTGCCAGCAGCTTAGAGGGGGGGACAGCGTATGGCTACACCTTC. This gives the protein CASSLEGGTAYGYTF.

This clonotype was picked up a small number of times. Written as DNA, the CDR3 is TGTGCCAGCAGTTTCCCCCCACGGACAGGGCCCTACGAGCAGTACTTC. Protein product: CASSFPPRTGPYEQYF. V and J are TRBV28 and TRBJ2-7; 8 bases agree with TRBD1. V was clipped by 3 bases and J by 2 bases; unmatched bases: 9. The CDR3 loop spans 16 amino acids. Germline assignment: CDR1 MDHEN and CDR2 SYDVKM.

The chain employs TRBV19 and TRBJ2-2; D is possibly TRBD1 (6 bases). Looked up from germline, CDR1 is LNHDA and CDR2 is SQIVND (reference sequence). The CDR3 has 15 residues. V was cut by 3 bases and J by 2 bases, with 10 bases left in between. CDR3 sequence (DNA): TGTGCCAGTAGTATTCTAGGGGGAAACACCGGGGAGCTGTTTTTT. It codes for CASSILGGNTGELFF.

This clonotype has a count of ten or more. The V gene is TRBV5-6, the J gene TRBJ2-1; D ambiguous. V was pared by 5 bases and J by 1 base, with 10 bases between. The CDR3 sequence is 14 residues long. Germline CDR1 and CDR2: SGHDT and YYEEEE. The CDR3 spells CASRGLGSYNEQFF. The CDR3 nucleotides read TGTGCCAGCAGGGGCTTGGGGTCCTACAATGAGCAGTTCTTC.

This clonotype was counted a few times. The DNA of the CDR3 is TGTGCCAGCAGCTCGCGGACACCCGGGGAGTATGGCTACACCTTC. Translation: CASSSRTPGEYGYTF. The rearrangement joins TRBV7-2 to TRBJ1-2, with D perhaps TRBD1 (5 bases). The germline V gene has CDR1 SGHTA and CDR2 FQGNSA. This CDR3 is 15 amino acids long. V was pared by 4 bases and J by 5 bases, with 17 bases between.

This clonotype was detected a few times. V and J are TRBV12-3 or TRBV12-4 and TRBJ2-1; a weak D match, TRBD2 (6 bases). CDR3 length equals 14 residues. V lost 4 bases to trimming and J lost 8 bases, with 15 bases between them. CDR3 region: CASSSRLVFDEQFF. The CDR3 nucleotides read TGTGCCAGCAGTTCCCGACTAGTTTTCGATGAGCAGTTCTTC.

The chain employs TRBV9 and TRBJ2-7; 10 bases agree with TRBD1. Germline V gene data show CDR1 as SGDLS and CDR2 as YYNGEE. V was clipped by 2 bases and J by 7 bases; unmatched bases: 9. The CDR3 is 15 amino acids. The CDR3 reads CASSVRDRGLEEQYF. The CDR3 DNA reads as TGTGCCAGCAGCGTCCGGGACAGGGGTTTGGAGGAGCAGTACTTC. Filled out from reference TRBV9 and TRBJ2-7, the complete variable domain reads DSGVTQTPKHLITATGQRVTLRCSPRSGDLSVYWYQQSLDQGLQFLIQYYNGEERAKGNILERFSAQQFPDLHSELNLSSLELGDSALYFCASSVRDRGLEEQYFGPGTRLTVT.

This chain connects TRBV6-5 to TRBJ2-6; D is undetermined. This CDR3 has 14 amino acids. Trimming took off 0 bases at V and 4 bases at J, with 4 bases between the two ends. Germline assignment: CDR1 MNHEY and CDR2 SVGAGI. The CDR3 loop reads CASSYSVGANVLTF. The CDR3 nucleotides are TGTGCCAGCAGTTACTCGGTCGGGGCCAACGTCCTGACTTTC.

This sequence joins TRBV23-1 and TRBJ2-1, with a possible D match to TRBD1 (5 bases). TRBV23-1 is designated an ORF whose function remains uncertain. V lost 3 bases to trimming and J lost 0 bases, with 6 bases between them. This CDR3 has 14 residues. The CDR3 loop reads CASSQGHSYNEQFF. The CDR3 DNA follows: TGCGCCAGCAGTCAGGGGCACTCCTACAATGAGCAGTTCTTC.

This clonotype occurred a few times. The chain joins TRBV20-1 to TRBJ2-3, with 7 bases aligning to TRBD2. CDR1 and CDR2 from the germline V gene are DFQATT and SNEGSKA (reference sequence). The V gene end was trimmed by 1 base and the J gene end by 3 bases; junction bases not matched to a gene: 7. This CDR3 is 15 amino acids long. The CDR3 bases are TGCAGTGCTAGAGGGGACGCGGGAGAAACAGATACGCAGTATTTT. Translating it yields CSARGDAGETDTQYF.

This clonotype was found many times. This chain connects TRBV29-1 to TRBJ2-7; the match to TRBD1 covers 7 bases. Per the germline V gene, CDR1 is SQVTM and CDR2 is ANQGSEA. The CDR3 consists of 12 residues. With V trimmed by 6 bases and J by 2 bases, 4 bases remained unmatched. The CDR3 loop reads CSVGQTTYEQYF. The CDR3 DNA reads TGCAGCGTGGGACAGACCACCTACGAGCAGTACTTC.

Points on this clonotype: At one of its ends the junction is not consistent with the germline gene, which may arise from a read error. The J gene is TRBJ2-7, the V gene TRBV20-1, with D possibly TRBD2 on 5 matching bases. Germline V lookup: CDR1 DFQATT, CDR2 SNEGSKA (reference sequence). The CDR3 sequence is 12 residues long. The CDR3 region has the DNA TGCAGTGCTGGAGAGGGATACTACGAGCAGTACTTC. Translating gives CSAGEGYYEQYF.

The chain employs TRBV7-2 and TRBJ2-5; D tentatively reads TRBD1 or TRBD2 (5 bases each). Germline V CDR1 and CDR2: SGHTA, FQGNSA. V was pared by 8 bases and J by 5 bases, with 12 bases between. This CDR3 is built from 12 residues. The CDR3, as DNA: TGTGCCAGCCGTCGGGACGGGGAGACCCAGTACTTC. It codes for CASRRDGETQYF.

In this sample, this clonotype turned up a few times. This chain's CDR3 is CSAQRDTNQPQHF. CDR3 nucleotide sequence: TGCAGTGCCCAACGTGACACCAATCAGCCCCAGCATTTT. The rearrangement links TRBV20-1 to TRBJ1-5; D is unclear. The CDR3 has 13 residues. Germline CDR1 and CDR2: DFQATT and SNEGSKA (reference sequence). Trimming pared 6 bases from V and 3 bases from J, leaving 12 bases between.

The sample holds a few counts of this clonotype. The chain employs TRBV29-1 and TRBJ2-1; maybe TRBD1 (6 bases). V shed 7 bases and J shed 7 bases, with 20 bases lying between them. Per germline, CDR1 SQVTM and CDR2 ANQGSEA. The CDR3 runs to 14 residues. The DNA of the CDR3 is TGCAGCGCCTTACCTGGGGGCTCGGGAAATGAGCAGTTCTTC. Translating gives CSALPGGSGNEQFF.

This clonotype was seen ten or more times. CDR3 protein: CASSLAGAGSYEQYF. The CDR3 nucleotides are TGCGCCAGCAGCTTGGCCGGGGCGGGCTCCTACGAGCAGTACTTC. The chain recombines TRBV5-1 with TRBJ2-7; perhaps D is TRBD1 or TRBD2 (5 bases each). CDR1 and CDR2 (germline): SGHRS, YFSETQ. V lost 0 bases and J lost 0, with 10 bases in between. The CDR3 covers 15 residues.

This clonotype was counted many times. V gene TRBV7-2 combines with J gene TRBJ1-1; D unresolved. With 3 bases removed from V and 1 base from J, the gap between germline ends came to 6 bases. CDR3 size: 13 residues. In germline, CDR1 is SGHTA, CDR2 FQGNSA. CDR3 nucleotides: TGTGCCAGCAGCTTGGGGTGGAACACTGAAGCTTTCTTT. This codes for CASSLGWNTEAFF. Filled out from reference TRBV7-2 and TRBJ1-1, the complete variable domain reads GAGVSQSPSNKVTEKGKDVELRCDPISGHTALYWYRQSLGQGLEFLIYFQGNSAPDKSGLPSDRFSAERTGGSVSTLTIQRTQQEDSAVYLCASSLGWNTEAFFGQGTRLTVV.

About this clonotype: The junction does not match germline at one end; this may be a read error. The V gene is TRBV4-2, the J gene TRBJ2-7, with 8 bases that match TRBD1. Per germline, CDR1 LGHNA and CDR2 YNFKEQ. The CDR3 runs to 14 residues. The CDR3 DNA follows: TGTGCCATCAGCCGTGGACAGGGCAACTACGAGCAGTACTTC. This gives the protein CAISRGQGNYEQYF.

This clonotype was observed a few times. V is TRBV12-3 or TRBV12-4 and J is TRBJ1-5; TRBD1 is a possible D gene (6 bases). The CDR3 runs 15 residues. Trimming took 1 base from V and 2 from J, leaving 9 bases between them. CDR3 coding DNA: TGTGCCAGCAGTTTAGAGGCAGGGGGCAATCAGCCCCAGCATTTT. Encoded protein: CASSLEAGGNQPQHF.

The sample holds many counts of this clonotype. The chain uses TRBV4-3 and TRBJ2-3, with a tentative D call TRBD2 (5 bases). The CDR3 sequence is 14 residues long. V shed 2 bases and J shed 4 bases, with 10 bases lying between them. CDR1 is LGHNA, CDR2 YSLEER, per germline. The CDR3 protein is CASSQSERSDTQYF. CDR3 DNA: TGCGCCAGCAGCCAAAGCGAGCGGTCAGATACGCAGTATTTT.

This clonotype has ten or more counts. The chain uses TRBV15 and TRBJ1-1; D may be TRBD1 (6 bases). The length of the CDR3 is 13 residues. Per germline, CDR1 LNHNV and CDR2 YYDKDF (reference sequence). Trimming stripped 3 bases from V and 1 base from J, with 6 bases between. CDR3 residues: CATSSRGNTEAFF. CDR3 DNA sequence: TGTGCCACCAGCAGCAGGGGGAACACTGAAGCTTTCTTT.